Presented here are 20 T cell receptor beta chains from one specimen sequenced in a study of monozygotic twins with cystic fibrosis. Method: immunoSEQ multiplex PCR; TCRdb's copy keeps in-frame clones and lacks some. Among some 32,000 clones listed, 90% to 98% were seen once. The specimen sequenced was blood. Receptor source: a girl aged 2 to 10 with cystic fibrosis.

V is TRBV5-1 and J is TRBJ2-7; D might be TRBD1 (5 bases). Germline V CDR1 and CDR2: SGHRS, YFSETQ. The ends were cut back, 1 base at V and 4 bases at J, with 15 bases in the middle. The CDR3 is made up of 15 amino acids. CDR3 nucleotides: TGCGCCAGCAGCTTGAGAAGGGGTACGCAGTACGAGCAGTACTTC. As protein: CASSLRRGTQYEQYF.

V usage is TRBV18 and J usage is TRBJ2-1; TRBD2 agrees at 10 bases. CDR3 length: 16 amino acids. Trimming cost V 2 bases and J 7 bases; bases outside gene matches: 8. CDR1 KGHSH and CDR2 LQKENI come from the germline V gene. The CDR3 region is CASSPDGAGGQNEQFF. The CDR3 DNA is TGTGCCAGCTCACCAGACGGAGCGGGAGGGCAGAATGAGCAGTTCTTC.

This chain uses TRBV15 with TRBJ2-1; D remains unclear. V lost 5 bases to trimming and J lost 6 bases, with 8 bases between them. Germline CDR1 LNHNV, CDR2 YYDKDF (reference sequence). The CDR3 length is 12 residues. In DNA, the CDR3 is TGTGCCACCAGCCCCCGTGGCAATGAGCAGTTCTTC. Amino acids: CATSPRGNEQFF.

The genes are TRBV6-6 and TRBJ1-2; D unclear. Germline-derived CDR1 and CDR2 are MNHNY and SVGAGI (reference sequence). The CDR3 sequence is 14 residues long. Trimming left V 2 bases short and J 3 bases short, with 10 bases between. Here the CDR3 reads CASSYEPLDYGYTF. The CDR3 DNA reads TGTGCCAGCAGTTACGAGCCCCTCGACTATGGCTACACCTTC.

This clone was recorded once. The chain recombines TRBV7-9 with TRBJ2-4, with D perhaps matching TRBD1 (5 bases). Trimming removed 3 bases at V and 1 base at J, with 7 bases between. The CDR3 has 14 amino acids. Germline assignment: CDR1 SEHNR and CDR2 FQNEAQ (reference sequence). Here the CDR3 reads CASSFSGAKNIQYF. The CDR3 nucleotides are TGTGCCAGCAGCTTTTCAGGGGCCAAAAACATTCAGTACTTC.

The chain uses TRBV5-6 and TRBJ2-5; TRBD2 matches 9 bases. Judging by the DNA end, TRBJ2-7 fits better; the J call may be wrong. The CDR3 totals 17 residues. In germline, CDR1 is SGHDT, CDR2 YYEEEE. The chain's CDR3 is CASSLKVAGAASYEQYF. The CDR3 region has the DNA TGTGCCAGCAGCTTGAAAGTAGCGGGGGCAGCCTCCTACGAGCAGTACTTC.

The chain carries TRBV28 and TRBJ1-3, with D possibly being TRBD1 (5 bases). In germline, CDR1 is MDHEN, CDR2 SYDVKM. The CDR3 sequence is 14 residues long. V was shortened by 5 bases and J by 2 bases, with 10 bases between the two germline ends. The CDR3 DNA reads TGTGCCAGCAGTCGCTGGGGGGCTGGAAACACCATATATTTT. This gives the protein CASSRWGAGNTIYF.

This chain uses TRBV5-1 with TRBJ1-1, with D possibly being TRBD1 (5 bases). The V end was cut by 5 bases, the J end by 1 base, with 9 bases between. Per germline, CDR1 SGHRS and CDR2 YFSETQ. The CDR3 is 13 amino acids. In DNA, the CDR3 is TGCGCCAGCAGGTTACAGGCGAACACTGAAGCTTTCTTT. It encodes CASRLQANTEAFF.

The V gene is TRBV10-2, the J gene TRBJ2-4, with TRBD1 matching 7 bases. CDR1 WSHSY and CDR2 SAAADI come from the germline V gene. The CDR3 extends over 13 amino acids. Germline trimming cut 4 bases from V and 8 bases from J; bases unmatched to any gene: 5. CDR3 residues: CASSVGQRYIQYF. As DNA, the CDR3 is TGCGCCAGCAGTGTGGGACAGAGGTACATTCAGTACTTC.

This chain links TRBV7-2 with TRBJ2-1, with 10 nucleotides matching TRBD2. Looked up from germline, CDR1 is SGHTA and CDR2 is FQGNSA. The CDR3 length is 15 residues. The V and J ends lost 1 base and 8 bases, in that order; junction bases with no gene match: 5. CDR3 nucleotide sequence: TGTGCCAGCAGCTTAGATAGCGGGAGGTCCTATGAGCAGTTCTTC. It yields the protein CASSLDSGRSYEQFF. The full variable domain, rest sourced from reference TRBV7-2 and TRBJ2-1, is GAGVSQSPSNKVTEKGKDVELRCDPISGHTALYWYRQSLGQGLEFLIYFQGNSAPDKSGLPSDRFSAERTGGSVSTLTIQRTQQEDSAVYLCASSLDSGRSYEQFFGPGTRLTVL.

The rearrangement uses TRBV2 and TRBJ1-1, with 7 positions matching TRBD1. With 4 bases clipped from V and 7 bases from J, the junction kept 15 bases outside the gene matches. Germline V gives CDR1 SNHLY, CDR2 FYNNEI. This CDR3 has 16 amino acids. The CDR3 coding sequence is TGTGCCAGCAGTGGAGTTGGGACAGCAAGACCTTTTGAAGCTTTCTTT. Translating gives CASSGVGTARPFEAFF. The full variable domain, rest sourced from reference TRBV2 and TRBJ1-1, is EPEVTQTPSHQVTQMGQEVILRCVPISNHLYFYWYRQILGQKVEFLVSFYNNEISEKSEIFDDQFSVERPDGSNFTLKIRSTKLEDSAMYFCASSGVGTARPFEAFFGQGTRLTVV.

The chain uses TRBV19 and TRBJ2-7; D ambiguous. V lost 3 bases, J lost 3 bases, and 12 bases lay in between. This CDR3 spans 14 amino acids. CDR1 is LNHDA and CDR2 is SQIVND in the germline V gene (reference sequence). The CDR3 protein is CASSIMWRNYEQYF. As DNA, the CDR3 is TGTGCCAGTAGTATTATGTGGAGAAACTACGAGCAGTACTTC.

The chain combines TRBV10-2 with TRBJ1-1; possible D gene TRBD1, 5 bases. Trimming took off 3 bases at V and 6 bases at J, with 17 bases between the two ends. Germline values: CDR1 WSHSY, CDR2 SAAADI. The CDR3 loop spans 15 amino acids. The DNA of the CDR3 is TGCGCCAGCAGTGATCGAACACCAGGGTTCGCTGAAGCTTTCTTT. As protein: CASSDRTPGFAEAFF.

The V call is TRBV4-1, the J call TRBJ2-1; D is tentatively TRBD1 or TRBD2 (5 bases each). Trimming shortened V by 8 bases and J by 7 bases, and 12 bases separated the two germline ends. Germline loops: CDR1 MGHRA, CDR2 YSYEKL. The CDR3 sequence is 12 residues long. CDR3 DNA sequence: TGCGCCAGCGGGGGATTTTGGAATGAGCAGTTCTTC. Translated, it gives CASGGFWNEQFF.

The rearrangement links TRBV28 to TRBJ1-1; D is unclear. The length of the CDR3 is 13 residues. V shed 4 bases and J shed 8 bases, with 14 bases lying between them. Germline CDR1 reads MDHEN; CDR2 reads SYDVKM. DNA for the CDR3: TGTGCCAGCAGTTGGAAGGCGCCTGCGGAAGCTTTCTTT. Its translation: CASSWKAPAEAFF. Looking up the rest from reference TRBV28 and TRBJ1-1 gives the full variable domain: DVKVTQSSRYLVKRTGEKVFLECVQDMDHENMFWYRQDPGLGLRLIYFSYDVKMKEKGDIPEGYSVSREKKERFSLILESASTNQTSMYLCASSWKAPAEAFFGQGTRLTVV.

V is TRBV28 and J is TRBJ2-1; the D is unclear. Germline assignment: CDR1 MDHEN and CDR2 SYDVKM. This CDR3 is built from 12 residues. Trimming took 6 bases from V and 5 from J, leaving 8 bases between them. The DNA of the CDR3 is TGTGCCAGCAGCCCCAGTGACAATGAGCAGTTCTTC. Protein: CASSPSDNEQFF.

The V and J genes are TRBV7-9 and TRBJ1-4; no firm D call. V dropped 6 bases and J dropped 8 bases, with 25 bases sitting between them. Germline CDR1 is SEHNR and CDR2 is FQNEAQ (reference sequence). This CDR3 has 17 residues. The CDR3 DNA is TGTGCCAGCAGTTATATACCGGGGAGGACGGCAGGAGAAAAACTGTTTTTT. Protein product: CASSYIPGRTAGEKLFF.

The CDR3 protein is CASSFGQRSNEKLFF. Written as DNA, the CDR3 is TGCGCCAGCAGCTTTGGTCAGAGGTCTAATGAAAAACTGTTTTTT. The J gene is TRBJ1-4, the V gene TRBV5-1; D gene ambiguous. The germline V and J ends were trimmed by 2 bases and 3 bases, with 11 bases remaining between them. CDR1 is SGHRS, CDR2 YFSETQ, per germline. The CDR3 covers 15 residues. Based on the CDR3 plus reference TRBV5-1 and TRBJ1-4, the full variable domain is KAGVTQTPRYLIKTRGQQVTLSCSPISGHRSVSWYQQTPGQGLQFLFEYFSETQRNKGNFPGRFSGRQFSNSRSEMNVSTLELGDSALYLCASSFGQRSNEKLFFGSGTQLSVL.

This chain uses TRBV7-2 with TRBJ1-2; D remains ambiguous. This CDR3 has 14 residues. V was shortened by 5 bases and J by 8 bases, with 18 bases between the two germline ends. Germline V gene sequence: CDR1 SGHTA, CDR2 FQGNSA. This CDR3 reads CASSPNLGQKGYTF. Written as DNA, the CDR3 is TGTGCCAGCAGCCCGAATTTAGGGCAAAAAGGCTACACCTTC.

The chain recombines TRBV30 with TRBJ2-3; TRBD2 might be the D (6 bases). The CDR3 has 14 residues. V gave up 3 bases and J gave up 4 bases, with 14 bases separating them. The germline gives CDR1 GTSNPN, CDR2 SVGIG (reference sequence). This chain's CDR3 is CAWRRGTPADTQYF. CDR3 DNA: TGTGCCTGGAGGCGGGGCACCCCCGCAGATACGCAGTATTTT.